This TCR beta chain was obtained from a study of blood T cell repertoires in COVID-19. Across the study: Acute and convalescent COVID-19 specimens originated in the United States, Italy and Spain.

Using immunoSEQ multiplex PCR, the repertoire was profiled, and TCRdb retains in-frame clones only, with some absent. The data contain 60,000 to 80,000 clones, about 91% of them singletons. The V and J ends lost 4 bases and 5 bases respectively, with 9 bases between them. The CDR3 totals 13 residues. Looked up from germline, CDR1 is SNHLY and CDR2 is FYNNEI. The sample holds one count of this clone. Sequencing was done on a sample of peripheral blood. This chain uses TRBV2 with TRBJ1-5; no firm D call. This clonotype was sampled from a woman between 65 and 79 years old with acute or convalescent COVID-19. CDR3 residues: CASSVQEHQPQHF. The DNA of the CDR3 is TGTGCCAGCAGTGTGCAAGAGCATCAGCCCCAGCATTTT.